These 4 T cell receptor beta chains were all obtained from the same sample, sequenced in a study of blood T cell repertoires in COVID-19 (dated by TCRdb to 2020 to 2022). Library method: the immunoSEQ multiplex PCR assay. Entries here come from immuneACCESS through TCRdb and include only in-frame sequences with V and J called. Some clones fail to appear in such tables; in the studies checked, an unresolved V gene covers under half of the shortfall, and the cause of the remainder is unknown. The sample table lists roughly 120,000 clones, approximately 87% of them with a count of one. The ten largest clonotypes hold around 2% of the sample. The sequencing sample was made of peripheral blood. Source of these receptors: a man younger than 45 with acute or convalescent COVID-19.

The chain is built from TRBV6-2 or TRBV6-3 and TRBJ2-1; 7 bases align to TRBD2. CDR3 size: 14 residues. Germline trimming cut 1 base from V and 7 bases from J; bases unmatched to any gene: 4. The germline CDR1 and CDR2 sequences are MNHEY and SVGEGT. CDR3 nucleotides: TGTGCCAGCAGTTACTTTGGGGGAGGGAATGAGCAGTTCTTC. It translates to CASSYFGGGNEQFF.

The chain employs TRBV27 and TRBJ2-7; a possible D gene is TRBD1 (6 bases). The CDR3 extends over 16 amino acids. V shed 3 bases and J shed 1 base, with 16 bases lying between them. Germline V CDR1 and CDR2: MNHEY, SMNVEV (reference sequence). CDR3 bases: TGTGCCAGCAGTTTCCGCCTTCACAGGGATTCCTACGAGCAGTACTTC. Translation: CASSFRLHRDSYEQYF.

V and J are TRBV2 and TRBJ1-1; a weak D match, TRBD1 (5 bases). The V end was cut by 6 bases, the J end by 1 base, with 9 bases between. The CDR3 runs to 13 residues. Per the germline V gene, CDR1 is SNHLY and CDR2 is FYNNEI. CDR3 protein: CASRTDPNTEAFF. CDR3 sequence (DNA): TGTGCCAGCAGGACAGACCCGAACACTGAAGCTTTCTTT.

The rearrangement links TRBV6-2 or TRBV6-3 to TRBJ2-3; TRBD2 aligns across 14 bases. The germline V gene encodes CDR1 MNHEY and CDR2 SVGEGT. Trimming at V came to 2 bases and at J to 5 bases, leaving 6 bases not matched to a gene. The CDR3 is 17 residues long. The CDR3: CASSYALGLAGGDTQYF. The DNA for the CDR3 is TGTGCCAGCAGTTACGCCCTAGGACTAGCGGGAGGAGATACGCAGTATTTT.